This T cell receptor beta chain was profiled in a study of T cell responses to AZD1222 COVID-19 vaccine. This clone appeared a few times. The antigen remains undetermined. Profiled with immunoSEQ multiplex PCR; TCRdb holds only in-frame clones, not every one. This sample has tens of thousands of clones; 60% to 85% occur once, and the top ten carry around 7%. Trimming cost V 5 bases and J 2 bases, with 16 bases left between them. The length of the CDR3 is 16 residues. Germline V lookup: CDR1 LNHDA, CDR2 SQIVND (reference sequence). Findings and limits, study-wide: Two AZD1222 administrations were followed by greater Spike-specific TCR breadth and depth. Recipients of AZD1222 seropositive at baseline numbered only 6 or 7. The donor cohort was predominantly white British with a female majority, and clonal diversity may have been underestimated. Per reports, nearly half of all spike-specific TCRs target regions that are unmutated in variants.

The sample in question was peripheral blood, obtained on day 0 of AZD1222 vaccination. The receptor was derived from an adult in good health. The J gene is TRBJ1-5, the V gene TRBV19; D might be TRBD1 (6 bases). The CDR3 sequence: CASSSKQGFGNQPQHF. The CDR3, as DNA: TGTGCCAGTAGTTCGAAACAGGGATTCGGCAATCAGCCCCAGCATTTT.